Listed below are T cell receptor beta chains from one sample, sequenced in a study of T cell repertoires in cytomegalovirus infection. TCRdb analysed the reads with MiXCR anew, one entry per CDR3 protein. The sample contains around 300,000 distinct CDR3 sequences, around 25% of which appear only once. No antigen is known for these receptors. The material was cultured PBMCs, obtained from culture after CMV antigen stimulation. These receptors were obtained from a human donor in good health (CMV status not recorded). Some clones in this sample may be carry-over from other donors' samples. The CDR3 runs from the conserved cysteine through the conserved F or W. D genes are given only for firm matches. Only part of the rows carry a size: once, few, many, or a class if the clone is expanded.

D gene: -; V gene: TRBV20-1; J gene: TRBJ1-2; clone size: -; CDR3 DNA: TGCAGTGCTAGAGATGGCGGGGGACCCTATGGCTACACCTTC; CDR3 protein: CSARDGGGPYGYTF
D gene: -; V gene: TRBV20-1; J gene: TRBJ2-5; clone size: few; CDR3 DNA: TGCAGTGCTGGCTGGGAGTCAGGGAAGACCCAGTACTTC; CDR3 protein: CSAGWESGKTQYF
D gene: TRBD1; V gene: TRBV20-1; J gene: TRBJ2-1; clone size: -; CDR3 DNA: TGCAGTGCTCAATCAGACAGGGGGAACAATGAGCAGTTCTTC; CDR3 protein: CSAQSDRGNNEQFF
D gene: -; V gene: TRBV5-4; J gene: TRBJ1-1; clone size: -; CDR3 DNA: TGTGCCAGCAGCGCGGTGAGTACAGGACCTGAAGCTTTCTTT; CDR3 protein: CASSAVSTGPEAFF
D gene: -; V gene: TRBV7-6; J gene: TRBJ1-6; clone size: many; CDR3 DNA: TGTGCCAGCAGCCAGACCGGGGATTCACCCCTCCACTTT; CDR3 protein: CASSQTGDSPLHF
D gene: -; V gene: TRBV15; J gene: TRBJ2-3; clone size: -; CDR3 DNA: TGTGCCACCAGCAGTTCTAGCACAGATACGCAGTATTTT; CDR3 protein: CATSSSSTDTQYF
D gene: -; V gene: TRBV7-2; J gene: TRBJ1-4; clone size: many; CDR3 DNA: TGTGCCAGCAGCTTAGAAGGAGCGGCTATGGTGTTTTTT; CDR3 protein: CASSLEGAAMVFF
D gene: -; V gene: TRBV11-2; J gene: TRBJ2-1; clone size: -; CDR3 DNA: TGTGCCAGCAGCCCCCATGACAATGAGCAGTTCTTC; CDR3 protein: CASSPHDNEQFF
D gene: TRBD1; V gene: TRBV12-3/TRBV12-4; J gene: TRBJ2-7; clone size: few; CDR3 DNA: TGTGCCAGCAGCCGCGGACAGGGAGTTTCCTACGAGCAGTACTTC; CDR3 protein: CASSRGQGVSYEQYF
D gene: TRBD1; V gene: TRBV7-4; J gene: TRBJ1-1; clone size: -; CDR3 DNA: TGTGCCAGCAGACCGACAGGGGCGGCAGCTTTCTTT; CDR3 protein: CASRPTGAAAFF
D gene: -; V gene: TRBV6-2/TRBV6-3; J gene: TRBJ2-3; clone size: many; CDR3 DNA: TGTGCCAGCAGTTACTCGACGTTTTCGGGAGATACGCAGTATTTT; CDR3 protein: CASSYSTFSGDTQYF
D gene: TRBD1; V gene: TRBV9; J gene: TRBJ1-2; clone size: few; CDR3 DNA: TGTGCCAGCAGCCGGTCCCGGGACAGGGATGGCTACACCTTC; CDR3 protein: CASSRSRDRDGYTF
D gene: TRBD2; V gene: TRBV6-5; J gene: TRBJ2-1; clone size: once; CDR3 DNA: TGTGCCAGCAGGAAGACTAGCGGGAGAGAGTTCTTC; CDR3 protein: CASRKTSGREFF
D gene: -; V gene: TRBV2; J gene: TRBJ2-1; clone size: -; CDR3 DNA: TGTGCCAGCAGGGTAATCCGAGAGCAGTTCTTC; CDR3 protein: CASRVIREQFF
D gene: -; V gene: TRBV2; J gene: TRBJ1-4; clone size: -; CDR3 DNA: TGTGCCAGCAGTGAGGAAGGGAGGCATGAAAAACTGTTTTTT; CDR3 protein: CASSEEGRHEKLFF
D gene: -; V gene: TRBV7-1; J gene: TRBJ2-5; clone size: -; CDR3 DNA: TGTGCCAGCAGCGGAGTAGCCCAAGAGACCCAGTACTTC; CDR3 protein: CASSGVAQETQYF
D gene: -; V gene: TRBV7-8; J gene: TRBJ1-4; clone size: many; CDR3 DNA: TGTGCCACCTCACGGGACAATGAGAGGGAAAAACTGTTTTTT; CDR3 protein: CATSRDNEREKLFF
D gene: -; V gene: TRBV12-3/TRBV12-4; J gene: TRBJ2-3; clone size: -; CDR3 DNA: TGTGCCAGCAGTTTTCAGGGGCCCACAGATACGCAGTATTTT; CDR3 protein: CASSFQGPTDTQYF
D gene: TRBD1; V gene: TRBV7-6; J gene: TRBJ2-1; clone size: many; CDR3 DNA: TGTGCCAGCAGGGGCGGGGGACAGGGCTCTGAGCAGTTCTTC; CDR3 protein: CASRGGGQGSEQFF
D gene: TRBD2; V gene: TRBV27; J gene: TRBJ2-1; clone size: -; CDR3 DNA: TGTGCCAGCAGTTTATCGCCTAGCGGGAGTGGCAATGAGCAGTTCTTC; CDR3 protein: CASSLSPSGSGNEQFF
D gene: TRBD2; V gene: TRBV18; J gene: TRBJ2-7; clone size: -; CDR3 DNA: TGTGCCAGCTCATTACTTGGTCCGGGACTAGCGCTCCAGGGGGAGCAGTACTTC; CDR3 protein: CASSLLGPGLALQGEQYF
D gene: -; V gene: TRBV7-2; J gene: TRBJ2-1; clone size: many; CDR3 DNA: TGTGCCAGCAGCTTAGGCAATGAGCAGTTCTTC; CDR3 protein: CASSLGNEQFF
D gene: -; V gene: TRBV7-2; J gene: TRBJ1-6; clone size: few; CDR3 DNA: TGTGCCAGCAGCTTAATTGGGGGCCGGGTGAGCAGCTCCTATAATTCACCCCTCCACTTT; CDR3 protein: CASSLIGGRVSSSYNSPLHF
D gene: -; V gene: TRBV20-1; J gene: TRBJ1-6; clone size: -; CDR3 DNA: TGCAGTGCTAAACAACGCATCTATAATTCACCCCTCCACTTT; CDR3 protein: CSAKQRIYNSPLHF
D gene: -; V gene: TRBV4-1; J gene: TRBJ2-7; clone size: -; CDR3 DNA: TGTGCCAGCAGCCAAGATCTGGGAGGCCTTCCCTACGAGCAGTACTTC; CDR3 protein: CASSQDLGGLPYEQYF
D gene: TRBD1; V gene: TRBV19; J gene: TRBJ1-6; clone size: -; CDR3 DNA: TGTGCCAGCCGAGACAGGGGCCATTCACCCCTCCACTTT; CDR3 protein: CASRDRGHSPLHF
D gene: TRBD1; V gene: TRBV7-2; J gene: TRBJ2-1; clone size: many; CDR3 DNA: TGTGCCAGCAGCCTCCGGACAGGCTCCTACAATGAGCAGTTCTTC; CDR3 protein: CASSLRTGSYNEQFF
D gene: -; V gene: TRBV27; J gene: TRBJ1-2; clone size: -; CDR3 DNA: TGTGCCAGCAAACTACAGGGCGACTATGGCTACACCTTC; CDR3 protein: CASKLQGDYGYTF
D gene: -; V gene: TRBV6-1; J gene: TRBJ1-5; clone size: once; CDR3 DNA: TGTGCCAGCAGTGAGGCTACAAGTTATCAGCCCCAGCATTTT; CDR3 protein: CASSEATSYQPQHF
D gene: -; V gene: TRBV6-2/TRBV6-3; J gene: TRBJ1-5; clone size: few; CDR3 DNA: TGTGCCAGCAGTTACAAAGGAGTTCAATGGGGTAGCAATCAGCCCCAGCATTTT; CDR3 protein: CASSYKGVQWGSNQPQHF
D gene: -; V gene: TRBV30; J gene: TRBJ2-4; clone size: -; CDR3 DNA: TGTGCCTGTGAAGTTGGGGGGAGAAACATTCAGTACTTC; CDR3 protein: CACEVGGRNIQYF